Presented here are 20 T cell receptor beta chains from one specimen sequenced in a study of blood T cell repertoires in COVID-19. The data were produced by immunoSEQ multiplex PCR, yet TCRdb's version contains in-frame clones alone and is incomplete. Among fewer than 300,000 clones listed, around 90% were seen once. Sequenced material: PBMCs or T cells enriched from blood (not recorded which). All receptors come from a woman younger than 45 who had recovered from COVID-19.

The chain couples TRBV19 to TRBJ2-3; 11 bases match TRBD2. Germline-derived CDR1 and CDR2 are LNHDA and SQIVND (reference sequence). This CDR3 comprises 15 residues. The V gene end was trimmed by 7 bases and the J gene end by 1 base; junction bases not matched to a gene: 4. The CDR3 DNA reads as TGTGCCAGTAAAAGGGGACTAGCGGGCACAGATACGCAGTATTTT. Protein product: CASKRGLAGTDTQYF.

V usage is TRBV28 and J usage is TRBJ1-2, with D hard to call. The CDR3 is 13 amino acids. Trimming took off 5 bases at V and 4 bases at J, with 11 bases between the two ends. Germline V gives CDR1 MDHEN, CDR2 SYDVKM. CDR3 protein: CASSVDGVYGYTF. The CDR3, as DNA: TGTGCCAGCAGTGTGGACGGGGTCTATGGCTACACCTTC.

The CDR3 nucleotides are TGTGCCTGGAGTAAACTAGCGGCCCAAGAGACCCAGTACTTC. Amino acid sequence: CAWSKLAAQETQYF. J is TRBJ2-5 and V is TRBV30; TRBD2 aligns across 8 bases. Germline V lookup: CDR1 GTSNPN, CDR2 SVGIG (reference sequence). The ends lost 2 bases at V and 1 base at J; junction bases unmatched: 3. CDR3 length equals 14 residues.

The chain couples TRBV7-9 to TRBJ2-1; perhaps TRBD2 as D (6 bases). In germline, CDR1 is SEHNR, CDR2 FQNEAQ (reference sequence). V was shortened by 1 base and J by 4 bases, with 11 bases between the two germline ends. The CDR3 spans 15 residues. The CDR3 DNA follows: TGTGCCAGCAGCTTAGTTAGCGGACATTACAATGAGCAGTTCTTC. This sequence encodes CASSLVSGHYNEQFF.

This clone came up once. This chain connects TRBV24-1 to TRBJ2-7; a weak D match, TRBD2 (5 bases). The CDR3 covers 13 residues. Trimming took 6 bases from V and 6 from J, leaving 14 bases between them. CDR1 KGHDR and CDR2 SFDVKD come from the germline V gene. The CDR3 reads CATSSTMSGEQYF. The CDR3, as DNA: TGTGCCACCAGTTCTACCATGAGCGGCGAGCAGTACTTC.

The gene calls are TRBV18 and TRBJ2-7; the match to TRBD1 covers 11 bases. The CDR3 runs 16 residues. The V gene's germline CDR1 is KGHSH and CDR2 LQKENI. The V gene end was trimmed by 1 base and the J gene end by 5 bases; junction bases not matched to a gene: 7. CDR3 sequence (DNA): TGTGCCAGCTCACCACGGCCGGGACAGGGGGTTGACGAGCAGTACTTC. It encodes CASSPRPGQGVDEQYF.

This clone was seen more than once but under ten times. The chain has TRBV5-1 and TRBJ2-1; 10 bases line up with TRBD2. CDR3 length: 20 residues. Germline V gene sequence: CDR1 SGHRS, CDR2 YFSETQ. After removal of 5 bases from V and 0 bases from J, the junction contained 17 bases not matched to a gene. The CDR3, as DNA: TGCGCCAGCAGTCGAGTAGAGGCTAGCGGGAGACAGAGCTCCTACAATGAGCAGTTCTTC. It codes for CASSRVEASGRQSSYNEQFF.

Notes on this clone: The sample has other DNA sequences that encode this CDR3 too. The V call is TRBV10-3, the J call TRBJ2-1; possibly TRBD2 for D (7 bases). Germline assignment: CDR1 ENHRY and CDR2 SYGVKD. The CDR3 has 16 amino acids. V was cut by 3 bases and J by 3 bases, with 15 bases left in between. The CDR3 loop reads CAISDVRGGDYNEQFF. The CDR3 region has the DNA TGTGCCATCAGTGATGTAAGGGGGGGAGACTACAATGAGCAGTTCTTC.

The chain combines TRBV4-3 with TRBJ2-1; TRBD1 might be the D (6 bases). Germline CDR1 and CDR2: LGHNA and YSLEER. This CDR3 region has 14 residues. Deletions cut 1 base from V and 10 bases from J, with 14 bases between. The CDR3 DNA follows: TGCGCCAGCAGCCAAGCGCCCTCCGGGACAGAGCAGTTCTTC. Translation gives CASSQAPSGTEQFF.

This chain connects TRBV3-1 (or the pseudogene TRBV3-2) to TRBJ2-5; 9 bases are a match to TRBD2. With 6 bases clipped from V and 6 bases from J, the junction kept 8 bases outside the gene matches. Germline CDR1 and CDR2: LGHDT and YNNKEL (reference sequence). The CDR3 runs to 14 residues. The CDR3 is CASRRGTSRKTQYF. The CDR3 region has the DNA TGTGCCAGCAGGAGGGGGACTAGCCGAAAGACCCAGTACTTC.

The chain combines TRBV7-3 with TRBJ2-3; 8 bases line up with TRBD2. The CDR3 totals 12 residues. V gave up 5 bases and J gave up 10 bases; unmatched junction bases: 5. CDR1 and CDR2 (germline): SGHTA, FQGTGA. For the CDR3, the DNA is TGTGCCAGCAGCCCCCCGGGGGGGGCGCAGTATTTT. It is translated as CASSPPGGAQYF.

This chain joins TRBV27 and TRBJ2-7; a weak D match, TRBD1 (5 bases). The CDR3 consists of 13 residues. With 9 bases removed from V and 3 bases from J, the gap between germline ends came to 15 bases. Germline-derived CDR1 and CDR2 are MNHEY and SMNVEV (reference sequence). Written as DNA, the CDR3 is TGTGCCAGTAGCAAGGGGTGGTTCTACGAGCAGTACTTC. Translated, it gives CASSKGWFYEQYF.

The V gene is TRBV7-2, the J gene TRBJ2-5, with D possibly matching TRBD2 (5 bases). Trimming stripped 1 base from V and 5 bases from J, with 14 bases between. This CDR3 has 15 amino acids. CDR1 SGHTA and CDR2 FQGNSA come from the germline V gene. In DNA, the CDR3 is TGTGCCAGCAGCTTAGAAAATCTCAGAGGGGAGACCCAGTACTTC. Translation gives CASSLENLRGETQYF.

The CDR3 DNA reads as TGTGCCAGCAGCCCCGGGGGTCGGGAAGAGACCCAGTACTTC. Protein product: CASSPGGREETQYF. The V call is TRBV5-4, the J call TRBJ2-5; possible D gene TRBD2, 6 bases. CDR1 is SGHNT, CDR2 YYREEE, per germline (reference sequence). V lost 4 bases, J lost 3 bases, and 13 bases lay in between. The CDR3 loop spans 14 amino acids.

This clone has just a few counts. The chain uses TRBV7-2 and TRBJ2-7; TRBD2 agrees at 8 bases. The CDR3 contains 15 residues. The V segment lost 5 bases and the J segment 4 bases; nucleotides outside the gene matches: 10. Germline V lookup: CDR1 SGHTA, CDR2 FQGNSA. The CDR3 loop is CASSPKRENWYEQYF. The CDR3 DNA sequence: TGTGCCAGCAGCCCCAAGCGGGAGAACTGGTACGAGCAGTACTTC.

V gene TRBV21-1 combines with J gene TRBJ2-3; the table's TRBD2 call for D was not verified on the DNA. TRBV21-1 is described as a pseudogene. CDR3 length equals 19 residues. This CDR3 is CASSKKARTSGARTDTQYF. The CDR3 nucleotides read TGTGCCAGCAGCAAAAAGGCGAGAACTAGCGGAGCTCGCACAGATACGCAGTATTTT.

This clone was observed a single time. This chain uses TRBV6-5 with TRBJ2-7, with D possibly matching TRBD2 (5 bases). V lost 2 bases and J lost 5, with 13 bases in between. The CDR3 spans 14 residues. The germline V gene has CDR1 MNHEY and CDR2 SVGAGI. CDR3 sequence: CASSYNRDFDEQYF. The DNA for the CDR3 is TGTGCCAGCAGTTACAATCGGGATTTCGACGAGCAGTACTTC.

The chain is built from TRBV2 and TRBJ2-7; a weak D match, TRBD1 (7 bases). The ends were cut back, 6 bases at V and 3 bases at J, with 15 bases in the middle. The CDR3 loop spans 14 amino acids. Germline assignment: CDR1 SNHLY and CDR2 FYNNEI. The CDR3 region is CASSGQGGGYEQYF. DNA for the CDR3: TGTGCCAGCAGCGGCCAGGGGGGAGGCTACGAGCAGTACTTC.

This chain uses TRBV7-2 with TRBJ1-1; possible D gene TRBD1, 5 bases. V shed 5 bases and J shed 4 bases, with 14 bases lying between them. The V gene's germline CDR1 is SGHTA and CDR2 FQGNSA. The CDR3 sequence is 14 residues long. DNA for the CDR3: TGTGCCAGCAGCCCTAAAGGGGTGAGCACTGAAGCTTTCTTT. Residues: CASSPKGVSTEAFF.

The chain is built from TRBV18 and TRBJ2-7; 8 nucleotides match TRBD2. V shed 2 bases and J 2 bases; nucleotides not matched to a gene: 2. Germline lookup yields CDR1 KGHSH and CDR2 LQKENI. The CDR3 is made up of 14 amino acids. CDR3 sequence reads: CASSPTSGTYEQYF. CDR3 DNA: TGTGCCAGCTCACCAACTAGCGGTACCTACGAGCAGTACTTC.